Each of the 18 T cell receptor beta chains below was sequenced from the same sample in a study of blood T cell repertoires in COVID-19. Some clones are missing from TCRdb's copy, which holds only in-frame ones; the method was immunoSEQ multiplex PCR. The sample contains under 30,000 clones, 85% to 90% of which appear only once. The specimen sequenced was peripheral blood. These receptor sequences come from a man aged 80 or over with acute or convalescent COVID-19.

This chain connects TRBV7-6 to TRBJ2-1; D is uncertain. Trimming took off 1 base at V and 9 bases at J, with 7 bases between the two ends. The CDR3 sequence is 12 residues long. Per germline, CDR1 SGHVS and CDR2 FNYEAQ. CDR3 coding DNA: TGTGCCAGCAGCTTAGAAGTGAGTGAGCAGTTCTTC. This gives the protein CASSLEVSEQFF.

The chain joins TRBV30 to TRBJ2-5; maybe TRBD1 (5 bases). CDR3 size: 13 residues. The V gene lost 2 bases and the J gene lost 9 bases, with 16 bases spanning the gap. Germline V gene data show CDR1 as GTSNPN and CDR2 as SVGIG (reference sequence). Here the CDR3 reads CAWSTQGSYAQYF. As DNA, the CDR3 is TGTGCCTGGAGTACGCAGGGCTCCTACGCCCAGTACTTC.

This sequence joins TRBV28 and TRBJ2-5; tentative D call: TRBD2 (6 bases). Per the germline V gene, CDR1 is MDHEN and CDR2 is SYDVKM. This CDR3 is 13 amino acids long. Trimming removed 4 bases at V and 5 bases at J, with 11 bases between. The CDR3 loop reads CASSWDSRETQYF. DNA of the CDR3: TGTGCCAGCAGTTGGGACTCTCGGGAGACCCAGTACTTC.

The gene calls are TRBV29-1 and TRBJ2-5; D possibly corresponds to TRBD2 (6 bases). Trimming took 5 bases from V and 1 from J, leaving 8 bases between them. The CDR3 covers 12 residues. Germline CDR1 SQVTM, CDR2 ANQGSEA. CDR3 bases: TGCAGCGTTTCGGAGGGCCAAGAGACCCAGTACTTC. It specifies CSVSEGQETQYF.

The chain couples TRBV27 to TRBJ1-2, with D perhaps TRBD1 (6 bases). Germline-derived CDR1 and CDR2 are MNHEY and SMNVEV (reference sequence). Trimming pared 6 bases from V and 0 bases from J, leaving 29 bases between. This CDR3 is built from 20 residues. CDR3 sequence: CASSRVTRGGGRLTNYGYTF. The CDR3 DNA is TGTGCCAGCAGCCGGGTGACGAGGGGGGGCGGCCGCCTTACTAACTATGGCTACACCTTC.

The J gene is TRBJ2-5, the V gene TRBV6-1; possibly TRBD2 for D (6 bases). Per the germline V gene, CDR1 is MNHNS and CDR2 is SASEGT. The ends were cut back, 1 base at V and 2 bases at J, with 8 bases in the middle. The CDR3 is 14 residues long. CDR3 bases: TGTGCCAGCAGTGAAGTAGCGGCACAAGAGACCCAGTACTTC. Translated: CASSEVAAQETQYF.

CDR3 DNA: TGTGCCAGCAGCTCACCCCCAGGACAGGGGTCCTACGAGCAGTACTTC. Amino acids: CASSSPPGQGSYEQYF. The rearrangement uses TRBV28 and TRBJ2-7, with 9 bases lining up with TRBD1. With V trimmed by 6 bases and J by 1 base, 10 bases remained unmatched. The CDR3 length is 16 residues. The germline gives CDR1 MDHEN, CDR2 SYDVKM. Together with reference TRBV28 and TRBJ2-7, the CDR3 gives the full variable domain: DVKVTQSSRYLVKRTGEKVFLECVQDMDHENMFWYRQDPGLGLRLIYFSYDVKMKEKGDIPEGYSVSREKKERFSLILESASTNQTSMYLCASSSPPGQGSYEQYFGPGTRLTVT.

The chain recombines TRBV11-2 with TRBJ2-7; possible D gene TRBD1, 6 bases. V was shortened by 1 base and J by 0 bases, with 16 bases between the two germline ends. CDR1 is SGHAT, CDR2 FQNNGV, per germline. The CDR3 length is 17 residues. The CDR3 sequence is CASSLGTGHSSSYEQYF. CDR3 nucleotides: TGTGCCAGCAGCTTAGGGACGGGACACTCGAGCTCCTACGAGCAGTACTTC.

The CDR3 is CASSLDRGPWETQYF. The CDR3 DNA reads TGTGCCAGCAGCTTGGACAGGGGGCCTTGGGAGACCCAGTACTTC. The chain recombines TRBV5-4 with TRBJ2-5; 9 bases match TRBD1. In germline, CDR1 is SGHNT, CDR2 YYREEE (reference sequence). There are 15 residues in the CDR3. The junction had 5 bases not matched to a gene; V was cut back by 0 bases and J by 5 bases.

CDR3 in DNA: TGTGCCAGCAGCTTAGTACGAGCGGGGGGATCGGAGACCCAGTACTTC. This translates into CASSLVRAGGSETQYF. V and J are TRBV11-2 and TRBJ2-5, with 9 bases matching TRBD2. The germline gives CDR1 SGHAT, CDR2 FQNNGV. The CDR3 contains 16 residues. The V segment lost 1 base and the J segment 5 bases; nucleotides outside the gene matches: 8.

V is TRBV5-1 and J is TRBJ1-2; D is unclear. Germline CDR1 and CDR2: SGHRS and YFSETQ. The CDR3 extends over 13 amino acids. Trimming pared 2 bases from V and 0 bases from J, leaving 5 bases between. DNA for the CDR3: TGCGCCAGCAGCTTCGGGACTAACTATGGCTACACCTTC. Translated, it gives CASSFGTNYGYTF.

This chain joins TRBV5-1 and TRBJ1-1; 8 nucleotides line up with TRBD1. Per the germline V gene, CDR1 is SGHRS and CDR2 is YFSETQ. The CDR3 has 13 amino acids. The junction had 8 bases not matched to a gene; V was cut back by 7 bases and J by 6 bases. The CDR3 DNA is TGCGCCAGCGGCGCCACAGGGGGAGCTGAAGCTTTCTTT. Its protein product is CASGATGGAEAFF.

The CDR3 DNA sequence: TGTGCCAGCCCAGGGGTAGGAAACACCATATATTTT. This codes for CASPGVGNTIYF. The V and J genes are TRBV19 and TRBJ1-3; tentative D call: TRBD1 (6 bases). The CDR3 spans 12 residues. Trimming removed 9 bases at V and 4 bases at J, with 10 bases between. Germline-derived CDR1 and CDR2 are LNHDA and SQIVND (reference sequence).

The V call is TRBV28, the J call TRBJ1-5, with unresolved D. Germline lookup yields CDR1 MDHEN and CDR2 SYDVKM. Trimming pared 3 bases from V and 9 bases from J, leaving 15 bases between. The CDR3 contains 14 residues. The CDR3 protein is CASSFAVILSPQHF. The CDR3 nucleotides read TGTGCCAGCAGTTTTGCGGTAATCCTGTCGCCCCAGCATTTT.

The rearrangement joins TRBV10-1 to TRBJ2-1; D is perhaps TRBD2 (6 bases). The length of the CDR3 is 15 residues. The germline CDR1 and CDR2 sequences are WNHNN and SYGVQD (reference sequence). Trimming left V 2 bases short and J 0 bases short, with 8 bases between. Here the CDR3 reads CASSEGGGSYNEQFF. The CDR3 DNA is TGCGCCAGCAGTGAGGGGGGAGGCTCCTACAATGAGCAGTTCTTC.

The CDR3 bases are TGCGCCAGCAGCCAAGATATTTCGGCAGGGAATGTATACGAGCAGTACTTC. Translated: CASSQDISAGNVYEQYF. The chain uses TRBV4-1 and TRBJ2-7, with a tentative D call TRBD1 (5 bases). CDR1 and CDR2 from the germline V gene are MGHRA and YSYEKL. V shed 0 bases and J shed 4 bases, with 19 bases lying between them. This CDR3 contains 17 residues.

As to this clone: At one end, the junction sequence differs from germline, possibly due to a read error. V is TRBV2 and J is TRBJ1-5; 9 nucleotides line up with TRBD1. Looked up from germline, CDR1 is SNHLY and CDR2 is FYNNEI. This CDR3 is 15 amino acids long. This chain's CDR3 is CASSASGQGNRPQHF. For the CDR3, the DNA is TGTGCCAGCAGCGCCTCGGGACAGGGAAATCGGCCCCAGCATTTT. The full variable domain, its missing parts supplied by reference TRBV2 and TRBJ1-5, is EPEVTQTPSHQVTQMGQEVILRCVPISNHLYFYWYRQILGQKVEFLVSFYNNEISEKSEIFDDQFSVERPDGSNFTLKIRSTKLEDSAMYFCASSASGQGNRPQHFGDGTRLSIL.

This clone is a singleton in its sample. The chain uses TRBV30 and TRBJ1-5, with 7 positions matching TRBD1. After removal of 4 bases from V and 2 bases from J, the junction contained 5 bases not matched to a gene. Germline assignment: CDR1 GTSNPN and CDR2 SVGIG (reference sequence). This CDR3 spans 14 amino acids. CDR3: CAWKLGTGNQPQHF. For the CDR3, the DNA is TGTGCCTGGAAGCTAGGGACAGGCAATCAGCCCCAGCATTTT.